Described below is a single T cell receptor (beta chain) sequence and its context. Its antigen is unknown. These data belong to a study of T-cell memory formation after mild COVID-19. Points from the study as a whole: There was a balanced CD4/CD8 profile in clones contracting day 15 to 85, and later expanders leaned CD4+. Pre-infection memory contained some responding clones, which suggested that cross-reactive memory had joined. Unconfirmed was the SARS-CoV-2 specificity of second-wave clones that peaked on day 37. CD4+ contracting clones were found mainly in CM and EM, and CD8+ ones in EMRA.

TCRdb processed the 5' RACE reads anew with MiXCR; each CDR3 protein has one entry. This sample has about 610,000 distinct CDR3 sequences; 15% to 20% occur once, and the top ten carry roughly 7.8%. The CDR3 sequence is 15 residues long. Trimming took off 5 bases at V and 6 bases at J, with 19 bases between the two ends. The sequencing sample was made of PBMCs or a T cell subset sorted from them (not recorded which). This receptor was taken from an adult woman who had mild COVID-19 (a few samples of this study predate the infection). Cell type and time point are not known. This rearrangement joins TRBV12-3 or TRBV12-4 to TRBJ1-1; D possibly corresponds to TRBD1 (5 bases). The CDR3 is CASSPPPELGAEAFF. The DNA of the CDR3 is TGTGCCAGCAGTCCCCCCCCAGAACTAGGGGCTGAAGCTTTCTTT.